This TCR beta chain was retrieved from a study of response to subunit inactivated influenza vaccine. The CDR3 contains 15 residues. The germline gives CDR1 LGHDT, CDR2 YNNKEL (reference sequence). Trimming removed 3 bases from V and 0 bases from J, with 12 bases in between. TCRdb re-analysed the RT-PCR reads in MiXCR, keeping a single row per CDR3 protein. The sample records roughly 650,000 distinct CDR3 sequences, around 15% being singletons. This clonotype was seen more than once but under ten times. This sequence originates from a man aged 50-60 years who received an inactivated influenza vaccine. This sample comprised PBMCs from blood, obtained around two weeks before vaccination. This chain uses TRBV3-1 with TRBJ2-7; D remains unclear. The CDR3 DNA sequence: TGTGCCAGCAGCCATTTGGCCCGTAGCTCCTACGAGCAGTACTTC. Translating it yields CASSHLARSSYEQYF.